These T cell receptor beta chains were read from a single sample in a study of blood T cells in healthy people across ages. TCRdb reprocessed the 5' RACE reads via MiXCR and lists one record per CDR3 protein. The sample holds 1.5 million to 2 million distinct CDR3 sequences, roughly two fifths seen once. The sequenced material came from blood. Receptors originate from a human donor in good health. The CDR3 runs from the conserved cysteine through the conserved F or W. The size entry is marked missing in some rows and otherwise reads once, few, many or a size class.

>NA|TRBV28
CASSLRGLGTEAFF
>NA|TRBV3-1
CASSRTGSRGNYGYTF
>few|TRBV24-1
CATSDPGTDGETQYF
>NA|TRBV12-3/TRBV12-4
CASSTRDVASYEQFF
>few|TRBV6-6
CASSARDFKAQPQHF
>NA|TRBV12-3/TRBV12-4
CASRPYITDTQYF
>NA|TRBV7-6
CASNDRDSSYEQYF
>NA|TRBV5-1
CASSSGFSVGSPLHF
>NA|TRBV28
CASSSPRRSSTDTQYF
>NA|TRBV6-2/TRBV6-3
CASNVVGLPPLYTF
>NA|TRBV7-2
CASSPRTVAPSNYGYTF
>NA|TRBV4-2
CASSPISGGSHEQYF
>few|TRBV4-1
CASSQDGTRLMGDQPQHF
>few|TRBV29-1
CSVKVRLAGSTDTQYF
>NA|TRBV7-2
CASSLEGQTTNYGYTF
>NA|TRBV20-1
CSALTSGRYQETQYF
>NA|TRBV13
CASSFVSWAGGYTF
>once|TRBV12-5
CASGLYAGYSPTTLHF
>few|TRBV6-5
CASRTIRQGYNEQFF
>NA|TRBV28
CASRTVEGYTF
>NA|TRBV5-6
CASSHTGTINNEQYF
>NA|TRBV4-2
CASSQGGRENYGYTF
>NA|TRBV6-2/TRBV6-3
CASSPRGLPYEQYF
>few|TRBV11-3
CASSLGGAVYNEQFF
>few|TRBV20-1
CSARDGSSGDTDTQYF
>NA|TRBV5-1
CASSAQGGRNEQFF
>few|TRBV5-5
CASSSSRGAYEQYF
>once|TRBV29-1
CSVEIVSTYNEQFF
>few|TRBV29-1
CGGQRGEKLFF
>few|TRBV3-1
CASSQDLASPASYGYTF
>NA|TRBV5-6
CASSWLDLKATNYGYTF
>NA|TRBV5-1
CASSLVPGEAYERYF
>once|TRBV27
CASRRPGQGVYGYTF
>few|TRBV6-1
CASSDGQGASGYTF
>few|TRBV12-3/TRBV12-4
CASSEGARANVLTF
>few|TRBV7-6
CASSSQPGGNYGYTF
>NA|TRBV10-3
CANSESLRRPNEKLFF
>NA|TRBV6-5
CASSRDLAGVAYEQYF
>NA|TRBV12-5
CASGLGSGADNEQFF
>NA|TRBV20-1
CSAGAGTEYYQETQYF
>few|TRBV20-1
CSARDQESHGYTF
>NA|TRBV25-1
CASSARGGGYEKLFF
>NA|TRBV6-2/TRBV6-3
CASSYSEGNAEQYF
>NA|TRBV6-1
CASSTLGNQETQFF
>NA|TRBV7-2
CASSLDDNAYYEQYF
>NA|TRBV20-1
CRASGGSTDTQYF
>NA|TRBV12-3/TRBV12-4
CASSSGNPYNQPQHF
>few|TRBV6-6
CASKPRTGGARGTEAFF
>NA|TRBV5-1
CASSPGPGQGVREQYF
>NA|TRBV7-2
CASSLAVGSSYNEQFF
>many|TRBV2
CASSGDRNYGYTF
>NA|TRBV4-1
CASSDRRDSSNYGYTF
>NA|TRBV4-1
CASSQVIRGLYGYTF
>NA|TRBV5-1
CASSGIRGSGANVLTF
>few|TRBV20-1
CSARDPWTSGGSPSYNEQFF